This is a list of T cell receptor beta chains from one sample in a study of blood T cell repertoires in COVID-19. Assay: immunoSEQ multiplex PCR; the TCRdb copy retains only in-frame clones and omits some. This sample has over 70,000 clones, with 90% found just once. Material for sequencing was peripheral blood. These receptors were collected from a man in his late teens or twenties with COVID-19, enrolled during active disease. Both conserved end residues are part of each CDR3.

j_call,v_call,cdr3_aa
TRBJ1-1,TRBV3-1/TRBV3-2,CASSRPGQGPNTEAFF
TRBJ2-7,TRBV3-1/TRBV3-2,CASSTGTSGEQYF
TRBJ2-3,TRBV5-4,CASQNRDSNTDTQYF
TRBJ1-2,TRBV5-1,CASSPGQKDVYGYTF
TRBJ1-1,TRBV5-1,CASSPGPGTEAFF
TRBJ2-1,TRBV9,CASSVGTGSYNEQFF
TRBJ2-7,TRBV11-2,CASSNRQGGRNEQYF
TRBJ2-1,TRBV4-1,CASSHPLAGVHNEQFF
TRBJ2-7,TRBV2,CASIGLTLGVGEQYF
TRBJ2-2,TRBV19,CASSSLQTRVPTGELFF
TRBJ2-3,TRBV27,CASSFSRAGAQYF